The present T cell receptor beta chain was sequenced within a study of response to subunit inactivated influenza vaccine. Trimming stripped 3 bases from V and 9 bases from J, with 12 bases between. Germline lookup yields CDR1 MNHEY and CDR2 SVGEGT. The CDR3 loop spans 13 amino acids. In this sample, this clonotype turned up many times. TCRdb passed the RT-PCR reads through MiXCR, listing each CDR3 protein once. The profile shows roughly 700,000 distinct CDR3 sequences, approximately 15% of them singletons. V and J are TRBV6-2 or TRBV6-3 and TRBJ1-5; D uncertain. Sequences were derived from PBMCs from blood, sampled 14 to 15 days before vaccination. The TCR was taken from a man between 45 and 60 years old who received an inactivated influenza vaccine. CDR3 sequence reads: CASSYTVPRPQHF. Here the CDR3 DNA reads TGTGCCAGCAGTTATACAGTGCCGAGGCCCCAGCATTTT.